This TCR beta chain originates from a study of T cells in Graves' hyperthyroidism and ophthalmopathy. Broader study findings: Researchers report that a 13 V-J model separated ophthalmopathy from stable hyperthyroidism. In validation, the model predicted ophthalmopathy. These predictions came a median about 6 months before onset.

There were TCR beta CDR3 regions amplified from RNA transcripts. When the TCR CDR3 underwent first-round RT-PCR, the HTBI primer set was used. TCRdb analysed the multiplex PCR reads with MiXCR anew, one entry per CDR3 protein. The sample yields approximately 30,000 distinct CDR3 sequences, approximately 50% seen once. Germline CDR1 reads DFQATT; CDR2 reads SNEGSKA (reference sequence). With 4 bases removed from V and 6 bases from J, the gap between germline ends came to 19 bases. The length of the CDR3 is 14 residues. Comment on this clonotype: The antigen is unknown.

V usage is TRBV20-1 and J usage is TRBJ2-7, with D possibly TRBD2 on 6 matching bases. This clonotype was obtained from a woman aged 40 to 50 with Graves' ophthalmopathy. Sequencing was done on a sample of blood. The chain's CDR3 is CSATSGGVEGEQYF. CDR3 in DNA: TGCAGTGCTACCTCGGGCGGGGTTGAGGGCGAGCAGTACTTC.